This TCR beta chain was documented in a study of blood T cell repertoires in COVID-19. Looking at the study overall: Spain, Italy and the United States supplied samples that represented acute and convalescent COVID-19. T cells, B-cell-depleted T cells, or PBMCs provided the cDNA or gDNA that served as material.

The germline CDR1 and CDR2 sequences are SGHDT and YYEEEE. This CDR3 is built from 14 residues. Trimming removed 4 bases from V and 3 bases from J, with 13 bases in between. Per the original methods: Quantification of nucleated cells was approximated via reference gene primer amplification. Assay: immunoSEQ multiplex PCR; the TCRdb copy retains only in-frame clones and omits some. The V and J calls and the clone size are those of that table, but D and trimming were determined from the DNA. The table has 110,000 to 150,000 clones, around 84% seen once. V is TRBV5-6 and J is TRBJ1-1; tentative D call: TRBD1 (6 bases). This sequence originates from a human donor in a cohort sampled during active COVID-19. Input material: peripheral blood. The DNA for the CDR3 is TGTGCCAGCAGCGACCGTGGGGGCTACACTGAAGCTTTCTTT. Residues: CASSDRGGYTEAFF.